Listed here are 18 T cell receptor beta chains from one sample, sequenced in a study of long-term antiretroviral therapy in people with HIV. An immunoSEQ assay, version v3.0, was performed at survey level. Profiling relied on immunoSEQ multiplex PCR, and the TCRdb table lists in-frame clones only, not all of them. Of approximately 29,000 clones in the sample, about nine tenths were seen once. The sequences come from unsorted PBMCs, collected 5 to 5.5 years after starting antiretroviral therapy. Receptor source: a woman aged 40 to 50 with HIV.

This clone was observed a handful of times. The V call is TRBV5-6, the J call TRBJ2-7; D is perhaps TRBD1 or TRBD2 (6 bases each). CDR1 and CDR2 from the germline V gene are SGHDT and YYEEEE. There are 14 residues in the CDR3. V was trimmed by 3 bases and J by 0 bases, leaving 10 bases between them. The CDR3 region has the DNA TGTGCCAGCAGCTCGGGGGCCCACTCCTACGAGCAGTACTTC. It yields the protein CASSSGAHSYEQYF.

The chain carries TRBV5-1 and TRBJ2-1; D possibly corresponds to TRBD2 (5 bases). The CDR3 is 15 residues long. Trimming shortened V by 6 bases and J by 6 bases, and 19 bases separated the two germline ends. Germline CDR1 is SGHRS and CDR2 is YFSETQ. The chain's CDR3 is CASNRDAAGGNEQFF. The CDR3 bases are TGCGCCAGCAACCGGGATGCGGCAGGCGGCAATGAGCAGTTCTTC.

The chain recombines TRBV19 with TRBJ1-5, with D possibly matching TRBD1 (5 bases). CDR1 is LNHDA and CDR2 is SQIVND in the germline V gene (reference sequence). Trimming stripped 2 bases from V and 0 bases from J, with 5 bases between. This CDR3 is 14 amino acids long. In nucleotides, the CDR3 is TGTGCCAGTAGTATAAGGGGTAGCAATCAGCCCCAGCATTTT. Residues: CASSIRGSNQPQHF.

This clone was seen only once. The chain is built from TRBV12-5 and TRBJ2-7; D remains ambiguous. CDR1 is LGHNT, CDR2 FRNRAP, per germline. The CDR3 runs 12 residues. V lost 6 bases to trimming and J lost 7 bases, with 13 bases between them. This chain's CDR3 is CASGTVEWEQYF. CDR3 sequence (DNA): TGTGCTAGTGGCACCGTCGAGTGGGAGCAGTACTTC.

J is TRBJ2-7 and V is TRBV29-1, with 7 bases identical to TRBD1. The CDR3 has 11 amino acids. CDR1 and CDR2 (germline): SQVTM, ANQGSEA. Trimming removed 7 bases from V and 5 bases from J; junction bases left unmatched: 5. The CDR3 reads CSADRDHEQYF. In DNA form, the CDR3 reads TGCAGCGCCGACAGGGACCACGAGCAGTACTTC.

The chain couples TRBV21-1 to TRBJ2-3; TRBD2 reflects the table's D call only, with no check against the DNA. TRBV21-1 is noted as a pseudogene. The CDR3 covers 17 residues. This CDR3 reads CASSPQGTSGNTDTQYF. The CDR3 bases are TGTGCCAGCAGTCCCCAAGGGACTAGCGGTAACACAGATACGCAGTATTTT.

Here the CDR3 reads CASSFSEITGELFF. CDR3 nucleotide sequence: TGTGCCAGCAGCTTTTCAGAGATCACCGGGGAGCTGTTTTTT. This chain connects TRBV5-4 to TRBJ2-2; D gene uncertain. The CDR3 runs 14 residues. CDR1 is SGHNT and CDR2 is YYREEE in the germline V gene (reference sequence). Trimming stripped 2 bases from V and 4 bases from J, with 9 bases between.

This clone was detected a few times. The gene calls are TRBV19 and TRBJ1-5; no definite D call. Per germline, CDR1 LNHDA and CDR2 SQIVND (reference sequence). This CDR3 is 16 amino acids long. Trimming left V 4 bases short and J 4 bases short, with 17 bases between. CDR3 region: CASSNPIVPANQPQHF. The CDR3 DNA sequence: TGTGCCAGTAGTAACCCCATAGTCCCAGCGAATCAGCCCCAGCATTTT.

In DNA, the CDR3 is TGTGCCAGCAGGCGTCCGGGACAGGGGGGGACCGGGGAGCTGTTTTTT. Amino acid sequence: CASRRPGQGGTGELFF. J is TRBJ2-2 and V is TRBV5-5; 11 positions agree with TRBD1. Trimming took 5 bases from V and 5 from J; bases not matched to a gene: 8. This CDR3 is 16 amino acids long. Germline CDR1 is SGHKS and CDR2 is YYEKEE (reference sequence).

The CDR3: CASAELGQGADQPQHF. The CDR3 bases are TGTGCCAGCGCAGAACTCGGACAGGGGGCTGATCAGCCCCAGCATTTT. The rearrangement joins TRBV21-1 to TRBJ1-5; whether TRBD1, the table's D call, matches the DNA was not checked. TRBV21-1 is described as a pseudogene. The CDR3 totals 16 residues.

The chain's CDR3 is CAISELWGQGLNSNQPQHF. The CDR3 region has the DNA TGTGCCATCAGTGAGCTCTGGGGACAGGGCCTAAATAGCAATCAGCCCCAGCATTTT. This chain joins TRBV10-3 and TRBJ1-5, with 9 bases that match TRBD1. V shed 2 bases and J 0 bases; nucleotides not matched to a gene: 11. In germline, CDR1 is ENHRY, CDR2 SYGVKD. CDR3 length: 19 residues.

The chain uses TRBV5-5 and TRBJ1-1, with TRBD1 as a possible D gene (5 bases). The CDR3 is 12 residues long. The germline gives CDR1 SGHKS, CDR2 YYEKEE (reference sequence). Between the trimmed V and J ends, which lost 0 bases and 11 bases, there was a span of 11 bases. CDR3 sequence (DNA): TGTGCCAGCAGCTTGGCTGAGGGGAGGGCTTTCTTT. It yields the protein CASSLAEGRAFF.

The chain joins TRBV11-3 to TRBJ1-6; TRBD1 might be the D (6 bases). Germline-derived CDR1 and CDR2 are SGHNT and YENEEA. The CDR3 is made up of 17 amino acids. The ends were cut back, 0 bases at V and 7 bases at J, with 16 bases in the middle. The CDR3 nucleotides read TGTGCCAGCAGCTTAGAAAGGTGGGGGCGTTTGAATTCACCCCTCCACTTT. Protein sequence: CASSLERWGRLNSPLHF.

The CDR3 nucleotides read TGTGCCAGCAGCTTAAACAGGGGGTCCTCCTACGAGCAGTACTTC. This gives the protein CASSLNRGSSYEQYF. V and J are TRBV5-4 and TRBJ2-7, with TRBD1 identical over 8 bases. This CDR3 spans 15 amino acids. J lost 0 bases, V lost 2 bases, and 4 bases had no gene match. The germline CDR1 and CDR2 sequences are SGHNT and YYREEE (reference sequence).

J is TRBJ2-1 and V is TRBV7-8, with D unresolved. Trimming took 2 bases from V and 2 from J, leaving 10 bases between them. The germline V gene encodes CDR1 SGHVS and CDR2 FQNEAQ. The CDR3 runs 15 residues. The CDR3 loop reads CASSLNRGAYNEQFF. The CDR3 region has the DNA TGTGCCAGCAGCTTAAATAGAGGCGCCTACAATGAGCAGTTCTTC. Supplemented by reference TRBV7-8 and TRBJ2-1, the full variable domain reads GAGVSQSPRYKVAKRGQDVALRCDPISGHVSLFWYQQALGQGPEFLTYFQNEAQLDKSGLPSDRFFAERPEGSVSTLKIQRTQQEDSAVYLCASSLNRGAYNEQFFGPGTRLTVL.

The chain recombines TRBV6-1 with TRBJ2-2, with D uncertain. The length of the CDR3 is 14 residues. Germline V gives CDR1 MNHNS, CDR2 SASEGT. Trimming pared 2 bases from V and 2 bases from J, leaving 6 bases between. Here the CDR3 DNA reads TGTGCCAGCAGTGAAAGGCGCAACACCGGGGAGCTGTTTTTT. Protein product: CASSERRNTGELFF.

This chain uses TRBV5-1 with TRBJ2-5; D uncertain. Germline values: CDR1 SGHRS, CDR2 YFSETQ. The CDR3 is 15 amino acids. Trimming took 0 bases from V and 3 from J, leaving 12 bases between them. The CDR3 DNA follows: TGCGCCAGCAGCTTGGGCAGCAGAACAGAAGAGACCCAGTACTTC. Translating it yields CASSLGSRTEETQYF.

The J gene is TRBJ2-5, the V gene TRBV6-5; possibly TRBD1 for D (6 bases). Germline V gene sequence: CDR1 MNHEY, CDR2 SVGAGI. The CDR3 extends over 15 amino acids. Trimming stripped 0 bases from V and 4 bases from J, with 12 bases between. This chain's CDR3 is CASSYSGASAETQYF. CDR3 bases: TGTGCCAGCAGTTACTCGGGGGCGTCCGCAGAGACCCAGTACTTC.